The clone carrying this TCR beta chain was counted a few times. The method was immunoSEQ multiplex PCR; TCRdb's version includes in-frame clones alone and lacks a portion of them. The profile shows fewer than 350,000 clones, about 88% of them singletons. Participants spanned ages roughly 18 to 95 years and resided in about two dozen US areas. V shed 3 bases and J shed 1 base, with 10 bases lying between them. CDR3 size: 15 residues. Germline values: CDR1 KGHSH, CDR2 LQKENI. This sample is drawn from a study of blood T cell repertoires in COVID-19. For the study at large: In each case, the material was cDNA or gDNA derived from T cells, B-cell-depleted T cells, or PBMCs.

This sequence originates from a woman in her twenties or thirties who had been exposed to COVID-19. Sample: PBMCs or T cells enriched from blood (not recorded which). The chain recombines TRBV18 with TRBJ1-5; no definite D call. The CDR3 loop reads CASSPGVGSNQPQHF. Here the CDR3 DNA reads TGTGCCAGCTCACCGGGAGTTGGAAGCAATCAGCCCCAGCATTTT.